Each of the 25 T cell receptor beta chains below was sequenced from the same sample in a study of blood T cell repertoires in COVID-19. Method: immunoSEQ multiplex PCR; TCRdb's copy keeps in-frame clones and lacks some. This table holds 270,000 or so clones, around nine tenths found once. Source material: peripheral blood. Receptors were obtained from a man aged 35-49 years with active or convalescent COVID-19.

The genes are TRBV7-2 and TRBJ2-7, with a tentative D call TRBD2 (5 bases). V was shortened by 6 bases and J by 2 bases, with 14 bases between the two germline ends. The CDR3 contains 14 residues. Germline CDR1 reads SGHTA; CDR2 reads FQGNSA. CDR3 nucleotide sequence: TGTGCCAGCAGTCGGGCAGGAGGTACCTACGAGCAGTACTTC. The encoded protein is CASSRAGGTYEQYF.

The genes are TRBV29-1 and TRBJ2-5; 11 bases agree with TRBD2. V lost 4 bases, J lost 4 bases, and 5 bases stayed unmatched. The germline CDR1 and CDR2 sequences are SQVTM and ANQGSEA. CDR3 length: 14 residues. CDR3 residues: CSVVGLAGGETQYF. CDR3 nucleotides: TGCAGCGTTGTGGGGCTAGCGGGAGGAGAGACCCAGTACTTC.

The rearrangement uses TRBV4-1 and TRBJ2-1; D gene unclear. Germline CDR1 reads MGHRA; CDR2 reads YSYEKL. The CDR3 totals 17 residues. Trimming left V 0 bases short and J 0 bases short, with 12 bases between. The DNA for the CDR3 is TGCGCCAGCAGCCAAGATTTTGACACCAGCTCCTACAATGAGCAGTTCTTC. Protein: CASSQDFDTSSYNEQFF.

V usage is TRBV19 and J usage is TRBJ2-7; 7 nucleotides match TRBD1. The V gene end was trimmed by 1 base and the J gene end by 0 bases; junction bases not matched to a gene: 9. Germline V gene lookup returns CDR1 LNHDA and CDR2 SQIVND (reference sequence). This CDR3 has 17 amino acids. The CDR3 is CASSIVAAGGGSYEQYF. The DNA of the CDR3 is TGTGCCAGTAGTATAGTGGCGGCAGGGGGTGGCTCCTACGAGCAGTACTTC.

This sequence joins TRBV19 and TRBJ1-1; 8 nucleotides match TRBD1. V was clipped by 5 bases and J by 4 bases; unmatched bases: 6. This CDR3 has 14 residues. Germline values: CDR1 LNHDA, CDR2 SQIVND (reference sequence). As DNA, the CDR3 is TGTGCCAGTAGTGTGACAGGGGAGAGCACTGAAGCTTTCTTT. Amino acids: CASSVTGESTEAFF.

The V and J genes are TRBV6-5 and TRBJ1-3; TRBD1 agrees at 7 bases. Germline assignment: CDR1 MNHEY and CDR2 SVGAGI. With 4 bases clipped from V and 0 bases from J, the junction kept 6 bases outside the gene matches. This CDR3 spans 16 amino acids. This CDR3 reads CASSLDRDSSGNTIYF. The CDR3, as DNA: TGTGCCAGCAGTTTAGACAGGGACTCCTCTGGAAACACCATATATTTT.

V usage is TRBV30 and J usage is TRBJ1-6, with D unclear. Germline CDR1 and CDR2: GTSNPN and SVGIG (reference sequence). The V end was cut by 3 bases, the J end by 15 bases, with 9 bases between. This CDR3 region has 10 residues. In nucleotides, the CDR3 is TGTGCCTGGAGGGGCCACCGCCTCCACTTT. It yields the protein CAWRGHRLHF.

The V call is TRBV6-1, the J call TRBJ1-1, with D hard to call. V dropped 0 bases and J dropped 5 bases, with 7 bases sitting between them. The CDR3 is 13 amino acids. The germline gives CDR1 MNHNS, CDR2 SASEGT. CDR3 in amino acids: CASSEAARTEAFF. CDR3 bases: TGTGCCAGCAGTGAAGCCGCGCGGACTGAAGCTTTCTTT.

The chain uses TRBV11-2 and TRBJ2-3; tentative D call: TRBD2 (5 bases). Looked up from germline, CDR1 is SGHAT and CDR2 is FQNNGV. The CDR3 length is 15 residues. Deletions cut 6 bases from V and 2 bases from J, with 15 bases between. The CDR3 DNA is TGTGCCAGCAGTTATAGAGGGCGGGTCACAGATACGCAGTATTTT. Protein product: CASSYRGRVTDTQYF.

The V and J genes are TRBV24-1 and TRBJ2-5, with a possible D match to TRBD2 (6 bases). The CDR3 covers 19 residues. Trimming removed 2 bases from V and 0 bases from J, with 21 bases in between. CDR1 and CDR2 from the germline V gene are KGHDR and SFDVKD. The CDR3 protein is CATSDCRGKYPFYQETQYF. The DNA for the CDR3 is TGTGCCACCAGTGATTGTCGGGGGAAGTACCCCTTTTACCAAGAGACCCAGTACTTC.

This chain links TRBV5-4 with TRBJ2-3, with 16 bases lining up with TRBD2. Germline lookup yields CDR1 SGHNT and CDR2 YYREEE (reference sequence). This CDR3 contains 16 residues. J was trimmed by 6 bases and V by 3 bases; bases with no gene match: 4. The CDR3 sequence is CASSWGLAGGPDTQYF. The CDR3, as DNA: TGTGCCAGCAGCTGGGGACTAGCGGGAGGGCCGGATACGCAGTATTTT.

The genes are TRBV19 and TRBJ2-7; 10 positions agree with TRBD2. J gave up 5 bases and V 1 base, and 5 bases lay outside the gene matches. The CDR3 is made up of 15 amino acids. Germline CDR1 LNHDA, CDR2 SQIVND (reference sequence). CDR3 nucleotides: TGTGCCAGTAGTATAGCTAGCGGGAGTCCGAACGAGCAGTACTTC. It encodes CASSIASGSPNEQYF.

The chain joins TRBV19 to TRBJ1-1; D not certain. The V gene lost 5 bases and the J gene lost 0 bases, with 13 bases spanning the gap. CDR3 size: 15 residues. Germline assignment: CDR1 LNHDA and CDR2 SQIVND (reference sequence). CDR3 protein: CASSRRLDMNTEAFF. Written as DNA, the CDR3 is TGTGCCAGTAGTCGCCGGTTAGACATGAACACTGAAGCTTTCTTT. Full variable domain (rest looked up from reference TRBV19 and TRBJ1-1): DGGITQSPKYLFRKEGQNVTLSCEQNLNHDAMYWYRQDPGQGLRLIYYSQIVNDFQKGDIAEGYSVSREKKESFPLTVTSAQKNPTAFYLCASSRRLDMNTEAFFGQGTRLTVV.

CDR3 DNA: TGTGCCAGCACCGGGAGGGTCCGCTACAATGAGCAGTTCTTC. Amino acids: CASTGRVRYNEQFF. V and J are TRBV2 and TRBJ2-1; 8 nucleotides match TRBD2. The germline CDR1 and CDR2 sequences are SNHLY and FYNNEI. V gave up 7 bases and J gave up 3 bases; unmatched junction bases: 5. The CDR3 is made up of 14 amino acids.

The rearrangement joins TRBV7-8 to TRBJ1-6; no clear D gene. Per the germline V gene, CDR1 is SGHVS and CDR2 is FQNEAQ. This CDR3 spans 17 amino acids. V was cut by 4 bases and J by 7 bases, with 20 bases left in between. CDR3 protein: CASSSPVGGSRNSPLHF. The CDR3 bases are TGTGCCAGCAGCTCCCCTGTGGGAGGTTCACGGAATTCACCCCTCCACTTT.

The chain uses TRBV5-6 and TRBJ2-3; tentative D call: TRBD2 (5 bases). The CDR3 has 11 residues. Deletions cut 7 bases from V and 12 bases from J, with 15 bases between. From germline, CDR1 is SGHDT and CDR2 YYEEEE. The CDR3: CASRAGGGQYF. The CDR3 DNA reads TGTGCCAGCCGGGCGGGCGGAGGACAGTATTTT.

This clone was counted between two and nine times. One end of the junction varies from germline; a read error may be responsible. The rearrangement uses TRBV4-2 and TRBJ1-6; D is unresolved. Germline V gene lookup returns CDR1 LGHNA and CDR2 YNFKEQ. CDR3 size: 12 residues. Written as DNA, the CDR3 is TGTGCCAGCAGCCAAGACGGGAGGAGGGCTTCCTTT. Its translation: CASSQDGRRASF.

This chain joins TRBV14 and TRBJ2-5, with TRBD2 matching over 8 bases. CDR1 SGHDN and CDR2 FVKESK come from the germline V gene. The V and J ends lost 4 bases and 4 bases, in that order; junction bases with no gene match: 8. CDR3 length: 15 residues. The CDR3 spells CASSLFLGRGETQYF. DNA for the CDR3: TGTGCCAGCAGCCTGTTCCTCGGGAGGGGAGAGACCCAGTACTTC.

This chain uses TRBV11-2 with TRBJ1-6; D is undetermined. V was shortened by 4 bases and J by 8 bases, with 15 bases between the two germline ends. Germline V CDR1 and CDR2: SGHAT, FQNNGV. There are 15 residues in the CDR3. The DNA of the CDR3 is TGTGCCAGCAGCTCCCTGACTGCCTCGTATTCACCCCTCCACTTT. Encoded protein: CASSSLTASYSPLHF.

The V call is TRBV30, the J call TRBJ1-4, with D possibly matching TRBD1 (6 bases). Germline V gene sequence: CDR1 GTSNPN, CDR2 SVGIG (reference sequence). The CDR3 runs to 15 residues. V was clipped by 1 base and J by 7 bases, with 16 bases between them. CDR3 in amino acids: CAWSGSGGLGEKLFF. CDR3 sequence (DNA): TGTGCCTGGAGTGGTTCCGGGGGGCTAGGTGAAAAACTGTTTTTT.

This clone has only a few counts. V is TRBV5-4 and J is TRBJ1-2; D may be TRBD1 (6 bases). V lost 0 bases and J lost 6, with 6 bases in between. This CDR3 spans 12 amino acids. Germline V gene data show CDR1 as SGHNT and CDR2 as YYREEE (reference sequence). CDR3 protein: CASSLGTDGYTF. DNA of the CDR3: TGTGCCAGCAGCTTGGGGACAGATGGCTACACCTTC.

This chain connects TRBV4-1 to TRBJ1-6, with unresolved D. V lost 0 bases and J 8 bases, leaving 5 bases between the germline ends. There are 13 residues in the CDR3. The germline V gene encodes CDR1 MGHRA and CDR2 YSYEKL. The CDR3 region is CASSQDPDSPLHF. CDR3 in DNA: TGCGCCAGCAGCCAAGATCCAGATTCACCCCTCCACTTT.

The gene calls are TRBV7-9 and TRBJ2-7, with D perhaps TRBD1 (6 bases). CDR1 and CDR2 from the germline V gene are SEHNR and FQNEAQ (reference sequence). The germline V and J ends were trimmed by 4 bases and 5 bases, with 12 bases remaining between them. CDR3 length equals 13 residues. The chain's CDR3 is CASSSRTANEQYF. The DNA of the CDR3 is TGTGCCAGCAGCTCCCGGACAGCGAACGAGCAGTACTTC.

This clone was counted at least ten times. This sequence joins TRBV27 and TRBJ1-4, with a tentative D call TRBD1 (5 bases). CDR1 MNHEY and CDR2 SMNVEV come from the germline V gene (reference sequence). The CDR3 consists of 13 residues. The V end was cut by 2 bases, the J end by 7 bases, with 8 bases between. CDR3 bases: TGTGCCAGCAGTTTAAGGAGGGGTGAAAAACTGTTTTTT. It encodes CASSLRRGEKLFF.

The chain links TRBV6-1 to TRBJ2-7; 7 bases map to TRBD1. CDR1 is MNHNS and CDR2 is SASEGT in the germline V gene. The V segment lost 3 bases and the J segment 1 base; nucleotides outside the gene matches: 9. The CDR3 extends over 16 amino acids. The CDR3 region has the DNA TGTGCCAGCAGTGACACAGGGGCCTATTCTTCCTACGAGCAGTACTTC. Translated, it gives CASSDTGAYSSYEQYF.